The 25 T cell receptor beta chains reported below all come from one sample, sequenced in a study of blood T cells in healthy people across ages. Sample-barcoded 5' priming and a J-beta primer mix drove a second PCR of 7 to 11 cycles. One entry per CDR3 protein, called by TCRdb with MiXCR from the 5' RACE reads. The table shows approximately 780,000 distinct CDR3 sequences, with roughly 26% occurring only once. This sample was shared with a second study, whose subject was T cells of mothers and their children.

The specimen sequenced was blood. Receptors originate from a boy younger than 18 in good health.

The rearrangement joins TRBV6-6 to TRBJ1-1; the match to TRBD1 covers 10 bases. Germline CDR1 reads MNHNY; CDR2 reads SVGAGI (reference sequence). Trimming took 11 bases from V and 1 from J; bases not matched to a gene: 4. The CDR3 runs to 13 residues. The CDR3 DNA is TGTGCCGGAAGACAGGGGGCGAACACTGAAGCTTTCTTT. Translation: CAGRQGANTEAFF.

This clonotype turned up a few times. The rearrangement joins TRBV2 to TRBJ2-5, with D perhaps TRBD1 (7 bases). The CDR3 runs to 14 residues. With 4 bases removed from V and 7 bases from J, the gap between germline ends came to 16 bases. The germline gives CDR1 SNHLY, CDR2 FYNNEI. The chain's CDR3 is CASSVRGVLGTQYF. The CDR3 coding sequence is TGTGCCAGCAGTGTCAGGGGGGTTCTTGGGACCCAGTACTTC.

Written as DNA, the CDR3 is TGCAGTGCAACCGGGGGGCTTCCTTACAATGAGCAGTTCTTC. This encodes CSATGGLPYNEQFF. The genes are TRBV20-1 and TRBJ2-1; D is perhaps TRBD2 (7 bases). Germline V gene sequence: CDR1 DFQATT, CDR2 SNEGSKA (reference sequence). This CDR3 has 14 amino acids. Deletions cut 6 bases from V and 4 bases from J, with 16 bases between.

This chain joins TRBV6-5 and TRBJ1-1, with D uncertain. Germline V gives CDR1 MNHEY, CDR2 SVGAGI. The CDR3 spans 14 residues. V was trimmed by 0 bases and J by 2 bases, leaving 7 bases between them. In nucleotides, the CDR3 is TGTGCCAGCAGTTACTCACACGGAAACACTGAAGCTTTCTTT. Translation gives CASSYSHGNTEAFF.

The gene calls are TRBV3-1 and TRBJ1-1, with 8 bases lining up with TRBD1. Germline V gives CDR1 LGHDT, CDR2 YNNKEL (reference sequence). V lost 4 bases and J lost 6; bases outside the gene matches: 4. There are 13 residues in the CDR3. CDR3 in DNA: TGTGCCAGCAGCCTCCGGGACAGGCCTGAAGCTTTCTTT. Amino acid sequence: CASSLRDRPEAFF. The full variable domain, its missing parts supplied by reference TRBV3-1 and TRBJ1-1, is DTAVSQTPKYLVTQMGNDKSIKCEQNLGHDTMYWYKQDSKKFLKIMFSYNNKELIINETVPNRFSPKSPDKAHLNLHINSLELGDSAVYFCASSLRDRPEAFFGQGTRLTVV.

This clonotype was seen only a few times. Written as DNA, the CDR3 is TGCAGTGCTGGGAGACTAGCGGGGAACTCAGAGACCCAGTACTTC. Protein product: CSAGRLAGNSETQYF. The J gene is TRBJ2-5, the V gene TRBV20-1; 11 nucleotides match TRBD2. The CDR3 length is 15 residues. The germline V gene has CDR1 DFQATT and CDR2 SNEGSKA (reference sequence). V trimming: 5 bases; J trimming: 4 bases; junction bases outside the gene matches: 9.

The chain joins TRBV14 to TRBJ1-1; no firm D call. The CDR3 extends over 14 amino acids. The germline V gene has CDR1 SGHDN and CDR2 FVKESK. Trimming shortened V by 4 bases and J by 5 bases, and 14 bases separated the two germline ends. CDR3 DNA sequence: TGTGCCAGCAGCCTTTGGACGGGTGGGACTGAAGCTTTCTTT. Translated, it gives CASSLWTGGTEAFF. The full variable domain, rest sourced from reference TRBV14 and TRBJ1-1, is EAGVTQFPSHSVIEKGQTVTLRCDPISGHDNLYWYRRVMGKEIKFLLHFVKESKQDESGMPNNRFLAERTGGTYSTLKVQPAELEDSGVYFCASSLWTGGTEAFFGQGTRLTVV.

This clonotype was counted a few times. The rearrangement uses TRBV7-2 and TRBJ1-1; 9 bases align to TRBD1. The germline CDR1 and CDR2 sequences are SGHTA and FQGNSA. The CDR3 loop spans 15 amino acids. Trimming at V came to 5 bases and at J to 4 bases, leaving 8 bases not matched to a gene. This CDR3 reads CASSVYRGQSTEAFF. The CDR3 nucleotides are TGTGCCAGCAGCGTCTACAGGGGGCAAAGCACTGAAGCTTTCTTT.

The V and J genes are TRBV4-1 and TRBJ2-5; 8 bases line up with TRBD2. Germline V gives CDR1 MGHRA, CDR2 YSYEKL. V shed 1 base, J shed 5 bases, and the junction held 9 bases outside the gene matches. This CDR3 region has 16 residues. The CDR3 here is CASSQGSGGWWETQYF. The DNA for the CDR3 is TGCGCCAGCAGCCAAGGATCGGGAGGGTGGTGGGAGACCCAGTACTTC.

This clonotype was seen only a few times. The J gene is TRBJ1-4, the V gene TRBV9, with D perhaps TRBD1 (5 bases). Germline V gene data show CDR1 as SGDLS and CDR2 as YYNGEE. Trimming cost V 0 bases and J 5 bases, with 11 bases left between them. This CDR3 is 15 amino acids long. CDR3 sequence: CASSVDQGPNEKLFF. CDR3 nucleotides: TGTGCCAGCAGCGTAGATCAGGGCCCGAATGAAAAACTGTTTTTT.

This clonotype was counted only a few times. The chain employs TRBV5-1 and TRBJ2-3, with D hard to call. Germline V gene sequence: CDR1 SGHRS, CDR2 YFSETQ. This CDR3 comprises 14 residues. V dropped 0 bases and J dropped 5 bases, with 10 bases sitting between them. This CDR3 reads CASSLEPLVDTQYF. CDR3 nucleotide sequence: TGCGCCAGCAGCTTGGAACCCCTAGTAGATACGCAGTATTTT.

The rearrangement uses TRBV30 and TRBJ1-3, with D unresolved. The germline V and J ends were trimmed by 2 bases and 7 bases, with 15 bases remaining between them. Germline CDR1 is GTSNPN and CDR2 is SVGIG (reference sequence). The CDR3 consists of 14 residues. DNA of the CDR3: TGTGCCTGGAGTCTCAAATCTCTTGGGAACACCATATATTTT. Translating gives CAWSLKSLGNTIYF. Complete variable domain (other parts from reference TRBV30 and TRBJ1-3): SQTIHQWPATLVQPVGSPLSLECTVEGTSNPNLYWYRQAAGRGLQLLFYSVGIGQISSEVPQNLSASRPQDRQFILSSKKLLLSDSGFYLCAWSLKSLGNTIYFGEGSWLTVV.

This clonotype was recorded a few times. J is TRBJ2-4 and V is TRBV6-5, with TRBD1 matching 8 bases. The J segment lost 4 bases and the V segment lost 5 bases, leaving 10 bases of the junction unmatched. The V gene's germline CDR1 is MNHEY and CDR2 SVGAGI. The CDR3 covers 16 residues. This CDR3 reads CASSPRLTGAKNIQYF. The CDR3 DNA reads as TGTGCCAGCAGTCCCCGTTTGACAGGGGCTAAAAACATTCAGTACTTC.

The rearrangement uses TRBV6-5 and TRBJ1-4; D unresolved. Between the trimmed V and J ends, which lost 4 bases and 4 bases, there was a span of 13 bases. The length of the CDR3 is 15 residues. CDR1 and CDR2 from the germline V gene are MNHEY and SVGAGI. In DNA, the CDR3 is TGTGCCAGCAGTTTCCTGGACGGGTATAATGAAAAACTGTTTTTT. Its translation: CASSFLDGYNEKLFF.

With respect to this clonotype: The junction does not match germline at one end; this may be a read error. The V gene is TRBV28, the J gene TRBJ1-1; D is uncertain. Germline loops: CDR1 MDHEN, CDR2 SYDVKM. The CDR3 is made up of 14 amino acids. The CDR3 sequence is CASKPGPENTEAFF. Here the CDR3 DNA reads TGTGCCAGCAAACCCGGGCCGGAGAACACTGAAGCTTTTTTT.

This clonotype turned up a few times. The chain is built from TRBV12-3 or TRBV12-4 and TRBJ1-4, with 7 bases that match TRBD1. Trimming took 5 bases from V and 4 from J; bases not matched to a gene: 10. This CDR3 has 16 amino acids. CDR3 loop: CASSTGPGQLNEKLFF. The DNA of the CDR3 is TGTGCCAGCAGTACCGGGCCGGGACAGCTTAATGAAAAACTGTTTTTT.

This clonotype was counted only a few times. V gene TRBV11-2 combines with J gene TRBJ2-1; D may correspond to TRBD1 or TRBD2 (6 bases each). The CDR3 has 16 amino acids. The V and J ends lost 1 base and 0 bases respectively, with 10 bases between them. Germline V CDR1 and CDR2: SGHAT, FQNNGV. CDR3 loop: CASSLGPGASYNEQFF. CDR3 DNA sequence: TGTGCCAGCAGCTTAGGTCCGGGGGCCTCCTACAATGAGCAGTTCTTC. Full variable domain (missing parts from reference TRBV11-2 and TRBJ2-1): EAGVAQSPRYKIIEKRQSVAFWCNPISGHATLYWYQQILGQGPKLLIQFQNNGVVDDSQLPKDRFSAERLKGVDSTLKIQPAKLEDSAVYLCASSLGPGASYNEQFFGPGTRLTVL.

This clonotype has just a few counts. This chain connects TRBV15 to TRBJ2-7, with D unclear. The germline V gene encodes CDR1 LNHNV and CDR2 YYDKDF (reference sequence). V lost 0 bases to trimming and J lost 3 bases, with 15 bases between them. The CDR3 is 16 residues long. DNA of the CDR3: TGTGCCACCAGCAGAGACCCTCCCAGCCTTAACTACGAGCAGTACTTC. Amino acids: CATSRDPPSLNYEQYF.

This sequence joins TRBV11-2 and TRBJ2-5; 7 bases fit TRBD1. Germline V lookup: CDR1 SGHAT, CDR2 FQNNGV. This CDR3 contains 12 residues. V was pared by 1 base and J by 13 bases, with 6 bases of the junction left unmatched. The CDR3 protein is CASSLVGGLGYF. The CDR3 coding sequence is TGTGCCAGCAGCTTAGTAGGGGGCCTCGGGTACTTC.

V is TRBV7-8 and J is TRBJ2-2; D gene unclear. CDR3 length equals 15 residues. Deletions cut 0 bases from V and 6 bases from J, with 11 bases between. Germline V gene data show CDR1 as SGHVS and CDR2 as FQNEAQ. The CDR3 sequence is CASSLARPLAGELFF. The CDR3 DNA reads TGTGCCAGCAGCTTAGCCCGACCCCTCGCCGGGGAGCTGTTTTTT.

The rearrangement joins TRBV4-1 to TRBJ2-1; D possibly corresponds to TRBD2 (6 bases). V lost 2 bases and J 0 bases, leaving 11 bases between the germline ends. The germline V gene encodes CDR1 MGHRA and CDR2 YSYEKL. The CDR3 contains 16 residues. CDR3: CASSQLGGGSYNEQFF. The CDR3 region has the DNA TGCGCCAGCAGCCAACTCGGGGGAGGCTCCTACAATGAGCAGTTCTTC.

The chain is built from TRBV7-2 and TRBJ2-7; no firm D call. CDR1 and CDR2 from the germline V gene are SGHTA and FQGNSA. The CDR3 is made up of 12 amino acids. V gave up 2 bases and J gave up 5 bases, with 7 bases separating them. DNA of the CDR3: TGTGCCAGCAGCTTAAATAGAGACGAGCAGTACTTC. This gives the protein CASSLNRDEQYF.

V is TRBV12-3 or TRBV12-4 and J is TRBJ1-4; 9 bases are a match to TRBD1. The CDR3 runs to 14 residues. After removal of 6 bases from V and 7 bases from J, the junction contained 6 bases not matched to a gene. CDR3 protein: CASSKRDRVEKLFF. The CDR3 DNA reads as TGTGCCAGCAGCAAAAGGGACAGGGTTGAAAAACTGTTTTTT.

This clonotype was counted at least ten times. The V call is TRBV5-1, the J call TRBJ2-2, with D uncertain. Trimming shortened V by 4 bases and J by 2 bases, and 3 bases separated the two germline ends. In germline, CDR1 is SGHRS, CDR2 YFSETQ. CDR3 length equals 12 residues. CDR3 residues: CASSINTGELFF. DNA of the CDR3: TGCGCCAGCAGCATAAACACCGGGGAGCTGTTTTTT. Full variable domain (rest looked up from reference TRBV5-1 and TRBJ2-2): KAGVTQTPRYLIKTRGQQVTLSCSPISGHRSVSWYQQTPGQGLQFLFEYFSETQRNKGNFPGRFSGRQFSNSRSEMNVSTLELGDSALYLCASSINTGELFFGEGSRLTVL.

This rearrangement joins TRBV9 to TRBJ2-3; either TRBD1 or TRBD2 may supply D (5 bases each). The CDR3 has 16 amino acids. Germline V gene data show CDR1 as SGDLS and CDR2 as YYNGEE. Between the trimmed V and J ends, which lost 6 bases and 2 bases, there was a span of 19 bases. The CDR3 DNA is TGTGCCAGCACTTCAACCGGGACGCCGCTCACAGATACGCAGTATTTT. Encoded protein: CASTSTGTPLTDTQYF.